The source of this TCR beta chain is a study of regulatory T cells in long-lasting Graves disease (dated by TCRdb to about 2021). Study-wide context: Antithyroid drugs had been taken for less than 3 months by newly diagnosed Graves' disease patients. Persistent Graves' disease patients were compared with newly diagnosed Graves' disease patients by peripheral blood TCR sequencing and RNA sequencing. A total of about 33 samples were covered by TCR sequencing, comprising approximately 13 persistent and around 20 newly diagnosed Graves' disease patients. The study was conducted in China and was registered as a clinical trial. The study at large found these results: The study examined only peripheral blood because the primary lesion, thyroid tissue, could not be accessed. The small sample size was acknowledged by the authors as a limitation that may reduce accuracy. Sequencing and analysis were limited to the TCR beta chain. Persistent Graves' disease patients showed lower TCR Shannon entropy and fewer highly expanded clones than newly diagnosed patients, suggesting clonal expansion. Preferential use of TRBV28, TRBJ1-2 and TRBJ2-5 was observed in persistent disease, whereas TRBV20-1 and TRBJ2-1 were favored in newly diagnosed disease. More public clonotypes were shared among persistent patients (more than 2,500) than among newly diagnosed patients (more than 900).

The sample's time point, from its label and the paper: newly diagnosed GD, antithyroid drugs for less than 3 months. For both TCR sequencing and RNA sequencing, RNA was extracted from PBMCs using TRIzol. The diagnosis of Graves' disease followed American Thyroid Association guidelines. Recruitment of patients was carried out at an endocrinology department in Xi'an, China. Each patient gave approximately 9.7 milliliters of peripheral blood, collected in an EDTA anticoagulant tube. Ficoll Paque Plus density gradient separation was used to isolate PBMCs, and no further T cell sorting was performed. RNA quality was checked with an Agilent 2100 Bioanalyzer and agarose gel, and concentration with a NanoDrop 2000. Note on this clonotype: There is no known antigen for this receptor. Per-base quality was not reported, and no clone a single base away is much larger than it.

Reading the germline V gene gives CDR1 SGDLS and CDR2 YYNGEE. Ends trimmed: V by 4 bases, J by 7 bases; bases unmatched to a gene: 17. The CDR3, cysteine through phenylalanine, is 18 amino acids long. Only the CDR3 region is kept as DNA, spanning 54 bases read in frame from base 1. To prepare the library, multiplex PCR was applied. These reads were obtained on an Illumina HiSeq 4000. TCR beta libraries were built with iRepertoire HTBI primers and Arm-PCR amplification of CDR3 regions. Gel purification was performed on PCR products prior to sequencing. The authors processed their data as follows. Across samples, roughly 60 TRBV and roughly 13 TRBJ segments were identified and used for gene usage analysis of CDR3 amino acid clonotypes. Filtered high-quality paired reads were merged into contigs using COPE and FqMerger. Contigs were aligned with BLAST to IMGT TRBV, TRBD and TRBJ reference genes, and CDR3 was defined per IMGT. Highly expanded clones were defined as clonotypes with a frequency above 0.1%. Shannon entropy served as the measure of repertoire diversity, while the Gini coefficient captured V-J evenness. Public clonotypes were defined as clonotypes shared by more than one individual. TCRdb took the public reads, trimmed them with fastp at Q25, ran MiXCR for clone calling and kept in-frame beta chains. Duplicate CDR3 protein sequences are folded into a single record with the most common DNA and genes. The V and J calls come from TCRdb's annotation, not from the publication. Recorded for this sample are roughly 500,000 distinct CDR3 sequences; roughly 14% of them occurred a single time. The top ten constitute roughly 9.7% of the sample.

This sample also appeared in a second study, on T cells in Graves' hyperthyroidism and ophthalmopathy. Per that second paper: Graves' hyperthyroidism was defined as stable when no progression to ophthalmopathy occurred over 18 months of follow-up. The hyperthyroidism patients were between 18 and 65 years old and newly diagnosed, with a disease duration of less than 2 months. Any patient with an uncontrolled infection, another autoimmune disease, pregnancy or lactation was excluded. Diagnoses were based on clinical symptoms, serum thyroxine and TRAb, thyroid ultrasound and orbital computed tomography. A first-round RT-PCR of the TCR CDR3 used the HTBI primer set with the Qiagen OneStep RT-PCR kit. Most expanded thyroid clonotypes (frequency above 0.001) were also detected in blood, suggesting blood repertoires may reflect thyroid immune responses. Ophthalmopathy was separated from stable hyperthyroidism by a 13 V-J signature model, with around 88% sensitivity and about 81% specificity obtained in cross-validation and 80%/75% obtained in testing. In validation, the model predicted progression to ophthalmopathy with approximately 71% sensitivity and approximately 78% specificity, a median of 6.5 months before onset. A discovery cohort of roughly 96 patients, roughly 40 with Graves' ophthalmopathy and about 58 with stable Graves' hyperthyroidism, was used to find distinguishing TCR V-J signatures. Whether ophthalmopathy could be predicted prospectively was tested in an independent validation cohort made up of about 20 hyperthyroidism patients plus 17 patients who later progressed to ophthalmopathy. The 100 discovery patients were randomly split 7:3 into training and test sets. In roughly six Graves' hyperthyroidism patients, the study also compared T-cell repertoires from thyroid tissue with T-cell repertoires from blood. Once sampling was done, hyperthyroidism patients were given methimazole at a starting dose of 30 mg daily, whereas ophthalmopathy patients were given high-dose intravenous methylprednisolone. Libraries were constructed in a second round of multiplex PCR, after which size selection and purification were carried out. Sequencing of the libraries was done on an Illumina HiSeq2000 using paired-end 100 bp reads. SOAPnuke was used to process the raw data, throwing out any read that contained adapters or uncalled bases, had a mean Phred below 15, or lacked an exact constant-primer or identifier match. High-quality paired reads were merged using COPE v1.2.5, and each unique nucleotide sequence was defined as a clonotype. MiTCR v1.1 was used to align the clonotypes against IMGT TRBV, TRBD and TRBJ reference segments. The analysis was restricted to V-J combinations with a frequency above 0.0001, which together covered just over 98% of the repertoires. A TCS score was defined as the ratio of F50 (clonal expansion) to E x V (chaos), with BLOSUM62-based TCRdist applied between CDR3 peptides within each V-J. Welch's t-statistics and random forest reduced roughly 530 V-J features to fewer than 15, which were used in a naive Bayes classifier (R e1071). Sample size was not statistically predetermined, and blinding of investigators to group allocation was not performed. TCR Vbeta CDR3 sequencing of 130 to 150 peripheral blood samples (about 45 ophthalmopathy, around 80 hyperthyroidism and roughly 17 progressor patients) is reported in the paper.

The source of this sequence is a man younger than 45 with Graves disease. Donor details come from another sample of the same person, matched by shared clones. The sequence links TRBV9 to TRBJ2-4; 10 bases in the middle match TRBD2. Sample: peripheral blood mononuclear cells (PBMCs), taken at new diagnosis, from a patient treated with antithyroid drugs. Read as DNA, the sequence is TGTGCCAGCAGCTCCGTCCCTAGGGGGGCTAGCGGGAGCAACATTCAGTACTTC. Its protein product is CASSSVPRGASGSNIQYF.